This entry is about one T cell receptor (beta chain). No antigen is known for it. The data were obtained in a study of T cells expressing NK-cell markers. Study summary: In the group of eight sequenced donors, seven were HCMV-seropositive and one was seronegative. Study-level points and caveats: Several donors likewise had their CD3+CD56-NKG2C+ fraction led by these clonotypes. What remained unclear was the HCMV specificity of expanded NKG2C+ T cell clones. A range of roughly 1.0-8% of CD8+ T cells consisted of dominant NKG2C+ clonotypes in six donors.

Germline CDR1 and CDR2: SEHNR and FQNEAQ (reference sequence). The CDR3 is 14 residues long. TCRdb reanalyzed the 5' RACE reads, giving one entry per CDR3 protein sequence and no DNA. The table lists about 380,000 distinct CDR3 sequences. This clonotype was obtained from a man between 18 and 69 years old in good health. The sequencing input was blood T cells: a sorted CD56 or NKG2C T cell subset, CD4+ or CD8+ T cells, or bulk PBMC T cells (not recorded which). The rearrangement joins TRBV7-9 to TRBJ2-7; TCRdb's D call, TRBD1, is unchecked because there is no DNA. CDR3 sequence reads: CASSRRDNPREQYF.